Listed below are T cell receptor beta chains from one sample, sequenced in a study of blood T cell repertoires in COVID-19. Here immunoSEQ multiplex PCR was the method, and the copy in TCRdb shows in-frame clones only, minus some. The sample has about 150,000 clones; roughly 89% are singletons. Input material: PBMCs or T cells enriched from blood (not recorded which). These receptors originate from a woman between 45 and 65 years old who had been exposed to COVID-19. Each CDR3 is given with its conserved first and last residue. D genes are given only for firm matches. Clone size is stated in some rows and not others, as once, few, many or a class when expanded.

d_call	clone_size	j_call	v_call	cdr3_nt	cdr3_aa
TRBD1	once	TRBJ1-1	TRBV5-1	TGCGCCAGCAGCTTGGCCTGGGACAGAGGGACTGAAGCTTTCTTT	CASSLAWDRGTEAFF
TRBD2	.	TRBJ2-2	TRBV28	TGTGCCAGCAGTTCCACCCTTACTAGCGGGGCGAACACCGGGGAGCTGTTTTTT	CASSSTLTSGANTGELFF
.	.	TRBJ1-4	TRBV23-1	TGCGCCAGCAGTCAACCCACCTGGTTGTCAGCAACTAATGAAAAACTGTTTTTT	CASSQPTWLSATNEKLFF
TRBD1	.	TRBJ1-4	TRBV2	TGTGCCAGCAGTGAATGGGACAGGACACAACTGTTTTTT	CASSEWDRTQLFF
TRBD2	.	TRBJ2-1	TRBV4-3	TGCGCCAGCAGCCAAGGCGGGGGGGCTGGGAATGAGCAGTTCTTC	CASSQGGGAGNEQFF
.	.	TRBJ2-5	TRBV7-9	TGTGCCAGCAGCTTTAAGCCGGAGACCCAGTACTTC	CASSFKPETQYF
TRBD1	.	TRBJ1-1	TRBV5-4	TGTGCCAGCAGCACCCGACAGGGAGAGAACACTGAAGCTTTCTTT	CASSTRQGENTEAFF
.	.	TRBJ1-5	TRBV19	TGTGCCAGTAGTCTACTTAATTCAGGGGTTAGCAATCAGCCCCAGCATTTT	CASSLLNSGVSNQPQHF
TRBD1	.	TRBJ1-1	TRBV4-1	TGCGCCAGCAGCCCTTTAGACAGGGGGAATTGGGACACTGAAGCTTTCTTT	CASSPLDRGNWDTEAFF
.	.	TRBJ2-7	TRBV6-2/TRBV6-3	TGTGCCAGCACCCCCGGGGTCACCTACGAGCAGTACTTC	CASTPGVTYEQYF
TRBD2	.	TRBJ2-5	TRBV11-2	TGTGCCAGCAGCTTAGGGAGTAGCGGGAAGAGGGAGACCCAGTACTTC	CASSLGSSGKRETQYF
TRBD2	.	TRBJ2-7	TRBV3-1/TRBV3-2	TGTGCCAGCAGCCAAGCCCTGGGACTAGGGAAATCCTACGAGCAGTACTTC	CASSQALGLGKSYEQYF
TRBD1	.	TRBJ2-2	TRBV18	TGTGCTAGCTCACTTGGGACAGGGACCGCCGGGGAGCTGTTTTTT	CASSLGTGTAGELFF
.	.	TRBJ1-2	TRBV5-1	TGCGCCAGCAGCTTGGATTATAGTTATGGCTACACCTTC	CASSLDYSYGYTF
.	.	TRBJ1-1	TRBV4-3	TGCGCCAGCAGCCAAGGGCCGGGAAACACTGAAGCTTTCTTT	CASSQGPGNTEAFF
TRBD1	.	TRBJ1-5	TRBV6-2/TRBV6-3	TGTGCCAGCAGTTCCATCGGACAGGGGCGGAGTAGCAATCAGCCCCAGCATTTT	CASSSIGQGRSSNQPQHF
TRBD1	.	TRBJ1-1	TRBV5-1	TGCGCCAGTAATGACAGGGGGCGGACTGAAGCTTTCTTT	CASNDRGRTEAFF
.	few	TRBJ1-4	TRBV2	TGTGCCAGCAGAGAGCAGGGAGGTCAGGAAAAACTGTTTTTT	CASREQGGQEKLFF
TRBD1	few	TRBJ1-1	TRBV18	TGTGCCAGCTCACCCTTCCCCGGGACAGCCACTGAAGCTTTCTTT	CASSPFPGTATEAFF
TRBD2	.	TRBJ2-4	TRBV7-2	TGTGCCAGCAGCTTACCGGGACTAGCGGGAGGAGCAGACATTCAGTACTTC	CASSLPGLAGGADIQYF
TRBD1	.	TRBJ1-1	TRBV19	TGTGCCAGTAGTAACGGACAGGGGGCGGGCACTGAAGCTTTCTTT	CASSNGQGAGTEAFF
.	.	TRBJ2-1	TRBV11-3	TGTGCCAGCAGCTTACGGGACTCCGCAAACAATGAGCAGTTCTTC	CASSLRDSANNEQFF
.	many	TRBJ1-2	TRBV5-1	TGCGCCAGCAGCCTAAATCGGGTGGGAGCCTATGGCTACACCTTC	CASSLNRVGAYGYTF
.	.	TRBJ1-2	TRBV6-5	TGTGCCAGCAGCTACGGGACTGACTATGGCTACACCTTC	CASSYGTDYGYTF
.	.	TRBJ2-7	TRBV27	TGTGCCAGCAGTTTAACCGGACAGGAGCAGTACTTC	CASSLTGQEQYF
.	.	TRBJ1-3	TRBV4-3	TGCGCCAGCAGCCAAGTCGGGGGGCTGGGAAACACCATATATTTT	CASSQVGGLGNTIYF
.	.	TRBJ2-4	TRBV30	TGTGCCTGGAGTGCCCGGCGGGCGCGGAGGGAAAACATTCAGTACTTC	CAWSARRARRENIQYF
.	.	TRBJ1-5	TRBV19	TGTGCCAGTAGTATGTACAGTAATAGCAATCAGCCCCAGCATTTT	CASSMYSNSNQPQHF
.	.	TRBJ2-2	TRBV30	TGTGCCTGGATGGGGGGACCACCCACCGGGGAGCTGTTTTTT	CAWMGGPPTGELFF
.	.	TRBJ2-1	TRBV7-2	TGTGCCAGCAGCTTAAGAACTTCGAGCTCCTACAATGAGCAGTTCTTC	CASSLRTSSSYNEQFF
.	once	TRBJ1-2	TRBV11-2	TGTGCCAGCAGCTTCTCTACTAACTATGGCTACACCTTC	CASSFSTNYGYTF
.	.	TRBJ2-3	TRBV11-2	TGTGCCAGCAGCTTAGGCGCACTCCCGGCAGATACGCAGTATTTT	CASSLGALPADTQYF
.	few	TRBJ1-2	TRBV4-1	TGCGCCAGCAGCCAAATCACGCCCTATGCCGGCTACACCTTC	CASSQITPYAGYTF
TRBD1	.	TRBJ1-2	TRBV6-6	TGTGCCAGCAGCCCGCCTGGAGGGGGCCGGCAAGATGGCTACACCTTC	CASSPPGGGRQDGYTF
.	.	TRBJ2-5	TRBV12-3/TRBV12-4	TGTGCCAGCAGTTTGTCTCTGGAGACCCAGTACTTC	CASSLSLETQYF
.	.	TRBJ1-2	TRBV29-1	TGCAGCATACCTGGGTGGGGGCATGGCTACACCTTC	CSIPGWGHGYTF
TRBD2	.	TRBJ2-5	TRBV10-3	TGTGCCATCAGTGAGTCGAGGCGTCTAGCGGAGAACCAAGAGACCCAGTACTTC	CAISESRRLAENQETQYF
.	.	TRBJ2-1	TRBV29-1	TGCAGCGTTGAGTCCCGGGGGTACAATGAGCAGTTCTTC	CSVESRGYNEQFF
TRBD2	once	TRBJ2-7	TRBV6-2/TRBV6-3	TGTGCCAGCAGTTACGCCGGACTAGCGGGGGGGACATACAAGTTCTACGAGCAGTACTTC	CASSYAGLAGGTYKFYEQYF
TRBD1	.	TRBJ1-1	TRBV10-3	TGTGCCATCAGTGAGACCCCGGGACAGGGGGGATCTGGTTTCTTT	CAISETPGQGGSGFF
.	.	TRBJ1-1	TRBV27	TGTGCCAGCAGAAATCGGGGGGTCCAGAACACTGAAGCTTTCTTT	CASRNRGVQNTEAFF
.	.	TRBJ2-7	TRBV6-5	TGTGCCAGCAGTTACTCCTGGGGAGACAAGTACGAGCAGTACTTC	CASSYSWGDKYEQYF